This T cell receptor beta chain was sequenced during a study of beta chain features in type 1 diabetes (dated by TCRdb to about 2018). Turning to the overall study: No differences in mean age, gender distribution, total cell number or subset yield were found between patients and healthy donors. A total of some 100,000,000 sorted cells were examined across all samples, and a strong correlation was observed between cell number per subset and RNA yield. The study compared the TCRB repertoires of sorted circulating CD4+ T cell subsets in recently diagnosed type 1 diabetes patients with those in matched healthy donors. Regulatory and stem cell-like memory subsets were isolated from only 8 patients and roughly eight healthy donors, whereas naive and central memory subsets came from all 30 or so donors.

The High Capacity cDNA Reverse Transcription Kit was used to reverse transcribe all of the isolated RNA, meaning that expressed TCRB transcripts were what got sequenced. Deep immunoSEQ sequencing was performed on naive, central memory and regulatory T cell samples, with an average of roughly 3.3 million total reads per sample. After sorted cells were lysed in RLT buffer, RNA was extracted with DNase-treated RNeasy Micro or Mini kits, with the choice depending on cell number. Each cell subset was processed separately to prevent cross-contamination, with patient and healthy donor samples processed together. Using the immunoSEQ multiplex PCR, TCRB sequences were amplified from cDNA into 87-bp fragments spanning the CDR3 region. Amplicons were sequenced on the Illumina HiSeq platform. Regarding the original processing steps: PCR bias was corrected computationally using synthetic template baselines, and reads within Hamming distance 2 were collapsed, with unmergeable singletons discarded. Reads were aligned against IMGT so that V, D and J genes, CDR3 length and insertions or deletions at six rearrangement sites could be assigned. Clonotype counts were normalized to sorted cell number within each subset before computing true diversity and Gini coefficients with the tcR R package. The overlap coefficient, calculated on TCRB nucleotide sequences, was used to measure repertoire sharing. As stored in TCRdb, this immuneACCESS dataset retains in-frame rearrangements with V and J assigned. A fraction of the clones does not appear; measured against another copy, unresolved V genes explain less than half of the discrepancy, and the remainder lacks a known reason. That table supplies the V and J calls and clone size; D and trimming were determined from the DNA. The sample yields almost 350,000 clones; about a tenth were counted once. The ten largest make up approximately 1% of the sample.

Each donor gave one peripheral blood draw, averaging approximately 120 mL, which was collected into heparinised tubes. A BD FACSAria II and a panel including CD45RO, CCR7, CD25, CD127, CD95 and CD27 were used to sort naive, central memory, regulatory and stem cell-like memory CD4+ T cells. Purity was above 95% for every sorted population. PBMCs were separated immediately by Lymphoprep density gradient centrifugation and were stained directly, without being cultured. So that batch effects would be minimized, each experiment stained and sorted samples in pairs, pairing one healthy donor with one patient. V lost 6 bases and J lost 8 bases, and the count of bases not matched to a germline gene is 7. The germline V gene specifies SQVTM as CDR1 and ANQGSEA as CDR2. The cysteine opens and the phenylalanine closes a CDR3 of 13 amino acids. Only the CDR3 part of the read is kept: 39 bases, read in frame from the first base.

The table lists this clone with a few counts. There is no known antigen for this receptor. There are no base qualities to consult, and no much larger clone falls within one base. Results the study describes overall, beyond this receptor: At VDJ recombination sites, type 1 diabetes patients had fewer insertions and more deleted nucleotides, which implies abnormalities in thymic rearrangement. PCR may preferentially amplify shorter templates, but because patient and control samples were amplified and corrected together, any resulting skew would affect both groups equally. HLA sub-analyses involved small numbers of individuals, so any influence of HLA type on TCRB rearrangement remained unresolved. In all four CD4+ subsets, TCRB CDR3 length was moderately but significantly shorter in type 1 diabetes patients. Naive, central memory and regulatory TCRB repertoires appeared to be more similar among patients than among healthy donors. Because cDNA was sequenced instead of genomic DNA, highly expressing activated cells could be over-represented, though the groups showed no difference in activation or CD3 levels.

This clonotype was obtained from a man aged 30-40 years with type 1 diabetes. The specimen sequenced was central memory CD4+ T cells from blood. This chain is built from TRBV29-1 and TRBJ1-4; the junction holds 9 bases that match TRBD1. CDR3 reads: CSVQRQGVEKLFF. The nucleotide sequence is given as TGCAGCGTCCAGAGACAGGGGGTCGAAAAACTGTTTTTT.